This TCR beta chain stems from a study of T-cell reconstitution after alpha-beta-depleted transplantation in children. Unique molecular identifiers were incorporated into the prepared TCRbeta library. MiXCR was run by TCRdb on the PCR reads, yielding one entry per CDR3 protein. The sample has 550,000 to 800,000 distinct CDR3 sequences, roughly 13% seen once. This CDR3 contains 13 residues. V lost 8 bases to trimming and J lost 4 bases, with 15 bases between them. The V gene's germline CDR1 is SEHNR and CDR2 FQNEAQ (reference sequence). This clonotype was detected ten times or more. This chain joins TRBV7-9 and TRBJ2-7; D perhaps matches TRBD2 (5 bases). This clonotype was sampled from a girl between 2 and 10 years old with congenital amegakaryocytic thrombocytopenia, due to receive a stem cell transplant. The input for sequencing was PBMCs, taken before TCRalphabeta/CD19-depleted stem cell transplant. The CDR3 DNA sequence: TGTGCCAGCGGGTTGGAGCGGTTTTACGAGCAGTACTTC. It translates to CASGLERFYEQYF.